This T cell receptor (beta chain) stems from a study of blood T cell repertoires in COVID-19. Background on the study: The United States, Italy and Spain supplied acute and convalescent COVID-19 samples.

The CDR3 is 18 residues long. This clone was counted once. Profiling relied on immunoSEQ multiplex PCR, and the TCRdb table lists in-frame clones only, not all of them. The sample consists of around 260,000 clones, roughly 90% of them appearing once. The chain uses TRBV1 and TRBJ2-3; whether TRBD2, the table's D call, matches the DNA was not checked. TRBV1 constitutes a pseudogene. Sample: peripheral blood. This clonotype was obtained from a woman aged 40 to 50 who had recovered from COVID-19. DNA of the CDR3: TGCACCAGCAGCCAAGCCCCGACTAGCGGTATGGGGACAGATACGCAGTATTTT. It translates to CTSSQAPTSGMGTDTQYF.